Detailed here is one T cell receptor beta chain. This sample was included in a study of blood T cell repertoires in COVID-19. Across the whole study: COVID-19 samples, acute and convalescent, were from the United States, Italy and Spain. T cells, B-cell-depleted T cells, or PBMCs provided the cDNA or gDNA that served as material.

Germline V gives CDR1 LNHNV, CDR2 YYDKDF (reference sequence). The length of the CDR3 is 13 residues. The V and J ends lost 5 bases and 4 bases respectively, with 9 bases between them. Original processing methods: Nucleated cell number was recorded as an estimate derived from reference gene primer amplification. TCRdb's table, derived via immunoSEQ multiplex PCR, lists solely in-frame clones and lacks some. Clone size and V and J calls were adopted from that table, with D and trimming inferred from the DNA. The profile shows some 150,000 clones, over 80% of them singletons. Sequencing was done on a sample of peripheral blood. The rearrangement joins TRBV15 to TRBJ1-5, with D unclear. The receptor's source is a man over 45 who had recovered from COVID-19. CDR3 sequence (DNA): TGTGCCACCAGCCCCACCGGGAATCAGCCCCAGCATTTT. It specifies CATSPTGNQPQHF.